The T cell receptor (beta chain) under discussion was sequenced for a study of T cell responses to AZD1222 COVID-19 vaccine. This CDR3 has 14 amino acids. Trimming removed 0 bases at V and 0 bases at J, with 2 bases between. Germline CDR1 and CDR2: MNHEY and SVGAGI. Of note for this clone: Its specificity is unknown.

Produced via immunoSEQ multiplex PCR; TCRdb's table is partial and in-frame only. The table includes about 64,000 clones, roughly 80% detected once. General study results and limits: Among those given AZD1222, only five or six were seropositive at baseline. Recipients of two AZD1222 doses showed rising Spike-specific TCR breadth and depth. After the peak T cell response, and only then, were repertoires sampled. Donors were chiefly white British, with a greater number of females, and clonal diversity was perhaps underestimated.

The sample in question was peripheral blood, obtained 28 days after the second AZD1222 dose. The chain uses TRBV6-5 and TRBJ1-4; D gene ambiguous. This TCR was recovered from an adult who received the AZD1222 COVID-19 vaccine. CDR3 bases: TGTGCCAGCAGTTACTCTACAACTAATGAAAAACTGTTTTTT. Translation: CASSYSTTNEKLFF.